This T cell receptor (beta chain) was observed in a study of shared clonotypes between healthy human individuals. Study-wide findings and caveats: Inspection by rarefaction showed sorted-subset sequencing to be incomplete despite large depth.

The V gene end was trimmed by 7 bases and the J gene end by 3 bases; junction bases not matched to a gene: 8. This CDR3 is built from 15 residues. The germline V gene encodes CDR1 MDHEN and CDR2 SYDVKM. CD8 cells regarded as naive lacked CD45RO, were positively chosen for CCR7, and omitted terminally differentiated effector memory CD45RA+ cells. This clone was seen a single time. Its antigen is unidentified. This was a deep-level run. Sequencing was performed with immunoSEQ multiplex PCR; in TCRdb, only in-frame clones are kept and a portion is missing. The sample has roughly 2.1 million clones, roughly 91% seen once; the top ten hold around 1.7%.

This chain links TRBV28 with TRBJ2-3, with 9 bases aligning to TRBD2. The receptor's source is a young man in good health. Some clones in this sample may be carry-over from other donors' samples. Material for sequencing was naive CD8+ T cells from PBMCs. The CDR3 reads CASTETSGPTDTQYF. The CDR3 nucleotides read TGTGCCAGCACAGAAACTAGCGGGCCTACAGATACGCAGTATTTT. The full variable domain, with the rest looked up from reference TRBV28 and TRBJ2-3, is DVKVTQSSRYLVKRTGEKVFLECVQDMDHENMFWYRQDPGLGLRLIYFSYDVKMKEKGDIPEGYSVSREKKERFSLILESASTNQTSMYLCASTETSGPTDTQYFGPGTRLTVL.